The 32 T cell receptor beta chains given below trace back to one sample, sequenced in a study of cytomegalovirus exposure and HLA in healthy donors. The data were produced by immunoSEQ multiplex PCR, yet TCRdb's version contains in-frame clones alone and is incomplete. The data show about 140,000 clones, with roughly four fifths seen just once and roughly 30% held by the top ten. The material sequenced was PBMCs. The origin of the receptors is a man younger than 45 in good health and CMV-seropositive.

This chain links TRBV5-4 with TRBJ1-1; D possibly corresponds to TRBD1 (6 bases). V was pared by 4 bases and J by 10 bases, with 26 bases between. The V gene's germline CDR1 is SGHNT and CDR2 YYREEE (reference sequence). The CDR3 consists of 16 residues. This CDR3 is CASSSYSQGFPGGAFF. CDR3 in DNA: TGTGCCAGCAGCAGTTATTCGCAGGGGTTCCCCGGTGGAGCTTTCTTT.

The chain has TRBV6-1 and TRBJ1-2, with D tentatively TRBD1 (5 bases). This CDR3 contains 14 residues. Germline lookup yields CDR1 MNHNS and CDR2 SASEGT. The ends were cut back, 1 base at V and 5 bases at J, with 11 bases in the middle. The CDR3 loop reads CASSEVTTAYGYTF. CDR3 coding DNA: TGTGCCAGCAGTGAAGTAACGACAGCATATGGCTACACCTTC.

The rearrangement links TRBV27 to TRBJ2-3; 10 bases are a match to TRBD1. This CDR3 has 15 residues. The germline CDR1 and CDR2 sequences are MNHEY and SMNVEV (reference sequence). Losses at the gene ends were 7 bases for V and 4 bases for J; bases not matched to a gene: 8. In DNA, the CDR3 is TGTGCCAGCATCACGGGACAGGGGACGCCAGATACGCAGTATTTT. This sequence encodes CASITGQGTPDTQYF.

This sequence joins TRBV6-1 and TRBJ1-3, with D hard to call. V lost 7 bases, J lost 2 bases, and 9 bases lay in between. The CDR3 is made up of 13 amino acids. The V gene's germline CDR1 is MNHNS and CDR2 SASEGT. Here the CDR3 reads CASKNSPGNTIYF. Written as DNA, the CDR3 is TGTGCCAGCAAGAACAGTCCTGGAAACACCATATATTTT.

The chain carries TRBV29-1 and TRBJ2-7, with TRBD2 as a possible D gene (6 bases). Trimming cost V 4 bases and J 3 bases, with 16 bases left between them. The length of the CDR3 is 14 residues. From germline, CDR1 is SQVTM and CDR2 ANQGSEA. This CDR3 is CSVGAGPLIYEQYF. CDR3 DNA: TGCAGCGTTGGTGCGGGGCCCTTAATCTACGAGCAGTACTTC.

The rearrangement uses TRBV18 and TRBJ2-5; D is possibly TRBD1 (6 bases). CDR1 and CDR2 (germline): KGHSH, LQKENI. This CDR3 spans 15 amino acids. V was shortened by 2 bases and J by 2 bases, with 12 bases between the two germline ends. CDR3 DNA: TGTGCCAGCTCACCAGGACAGATGCTGCAAGAGACCCAGTACTTC. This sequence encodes CASSPGQMLQETQYF.

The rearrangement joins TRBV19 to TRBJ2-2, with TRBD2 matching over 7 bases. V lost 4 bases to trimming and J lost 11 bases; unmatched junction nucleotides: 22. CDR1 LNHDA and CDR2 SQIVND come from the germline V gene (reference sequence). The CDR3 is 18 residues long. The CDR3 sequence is CASSTSSGLAVGVGELFF. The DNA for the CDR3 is TGTGCCAGTAGTACATCCTCCGGGCTAGCGGTGGGCGTCGGAGAGCTGTTTTTT.

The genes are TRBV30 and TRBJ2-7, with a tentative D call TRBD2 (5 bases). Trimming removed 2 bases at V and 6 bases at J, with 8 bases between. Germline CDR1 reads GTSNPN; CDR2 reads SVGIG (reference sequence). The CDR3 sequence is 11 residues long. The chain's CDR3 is CAWSPGSEQYF. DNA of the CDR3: TGTGCCTGGAGTCCGGGGAGCGAGCAGTACTTC.

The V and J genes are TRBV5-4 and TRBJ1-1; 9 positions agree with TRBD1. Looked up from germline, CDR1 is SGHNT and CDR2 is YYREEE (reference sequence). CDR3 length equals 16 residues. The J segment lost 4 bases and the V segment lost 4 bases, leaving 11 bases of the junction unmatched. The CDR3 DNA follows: TGTGCCAGCAGCAAGGGGGGGGGACAGGGAATCACTGAAGCTTTCTTT. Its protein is CASSKGGGQGITEAFF.

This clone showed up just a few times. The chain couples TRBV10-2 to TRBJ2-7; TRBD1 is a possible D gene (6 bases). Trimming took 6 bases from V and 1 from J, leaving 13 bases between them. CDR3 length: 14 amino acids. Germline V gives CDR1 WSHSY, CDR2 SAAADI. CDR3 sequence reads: CASREVDRSYEQYF. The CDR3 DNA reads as TGCGCCAGCAGGGAAGTAGACAGGTCCTACGAGCAGTACTTC.

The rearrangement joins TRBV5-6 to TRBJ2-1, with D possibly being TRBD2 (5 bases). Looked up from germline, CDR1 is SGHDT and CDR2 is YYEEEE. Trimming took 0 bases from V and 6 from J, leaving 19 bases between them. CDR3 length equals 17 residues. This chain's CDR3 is CASSLVLANENSNEQFF. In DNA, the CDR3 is TGTGCCAGCAGCTTGGTGTTAGCGAACGAAAACTCCAATGAGCAGTTCTTC. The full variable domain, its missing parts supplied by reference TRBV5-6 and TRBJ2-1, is DAGVTQSPTHLIKTRGQQVTLRCSPKSGHDTVSWYQQALGQGPQFIFQYYEEEERQRGNFPDRFSGHQFPNYSSELNVNALLLGDSALYLCASSLVLANENSNEQFFGPGTRLTVL.

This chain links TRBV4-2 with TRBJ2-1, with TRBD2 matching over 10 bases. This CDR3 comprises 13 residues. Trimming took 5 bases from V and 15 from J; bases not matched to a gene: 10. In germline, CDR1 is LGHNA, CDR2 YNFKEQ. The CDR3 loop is CASSLEREGGAFF. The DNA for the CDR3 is TGTGCCAGCAGCTTAGAGCGGGAGGGCGGCGCGTTCTTC.

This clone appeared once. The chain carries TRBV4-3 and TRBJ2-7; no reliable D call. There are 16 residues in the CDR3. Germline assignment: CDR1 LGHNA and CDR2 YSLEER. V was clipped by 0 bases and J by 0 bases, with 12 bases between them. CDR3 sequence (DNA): TGCGCCAGCAGCCAAGATGGGCCAGGTAACTCCTACGAGCAGTACTTC. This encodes CASSQDGPGNSYEQYF.

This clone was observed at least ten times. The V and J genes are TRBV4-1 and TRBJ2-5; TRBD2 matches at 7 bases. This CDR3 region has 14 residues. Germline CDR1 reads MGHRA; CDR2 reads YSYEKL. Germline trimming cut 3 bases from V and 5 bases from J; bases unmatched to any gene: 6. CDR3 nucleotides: TGCGCCAGCAGCCACCTAGGACTAGGGGAGACCCAGTACTTC. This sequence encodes CASSHLGLGETQYF.

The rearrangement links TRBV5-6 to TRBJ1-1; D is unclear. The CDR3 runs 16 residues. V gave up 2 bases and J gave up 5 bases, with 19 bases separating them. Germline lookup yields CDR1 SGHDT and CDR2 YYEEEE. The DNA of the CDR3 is TGTGCCAGCAGCTTTGAGGGATGGGTCGGAGGGACTGAAGCTTTCTTT. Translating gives CASSFEGWVGGTEAFF.

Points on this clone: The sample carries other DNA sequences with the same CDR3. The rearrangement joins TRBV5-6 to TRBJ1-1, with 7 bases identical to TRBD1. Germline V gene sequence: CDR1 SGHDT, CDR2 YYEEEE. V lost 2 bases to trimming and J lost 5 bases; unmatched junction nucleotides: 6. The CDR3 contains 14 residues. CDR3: CASSLGAGGTEAFF. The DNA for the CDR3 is TGTGCCAGCAGCTTAGGTGCAGGGGGGACTGAAGCTTTCTTT.

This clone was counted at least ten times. Here the CDR3 reads CASSPSTGVSEQYF. DNA of the CDR3: TGTGCCAGCAGTCCTTCGACAGGGGTTTCCGAGCAGTACTTC. The chain carries TRBV7-2 and TRBJ2-7; 8 positions match TRBD1. Germline lookup yields CDR1 SGHTA and CDR2 FQGNSA. The CDR3 loop spans 14 amino acids. Trimming at V came to 6 bases and at J to 6 bases, leaving 10 bases not matched to a gene.

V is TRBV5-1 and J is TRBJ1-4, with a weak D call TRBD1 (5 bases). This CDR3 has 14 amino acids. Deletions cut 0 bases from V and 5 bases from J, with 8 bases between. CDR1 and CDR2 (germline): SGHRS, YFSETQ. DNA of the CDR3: TGCGCCAGCAGCTTGGGGGGCCTGAATGAAAAACTGTTTTTT. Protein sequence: CASSLGGLNEKLFF.

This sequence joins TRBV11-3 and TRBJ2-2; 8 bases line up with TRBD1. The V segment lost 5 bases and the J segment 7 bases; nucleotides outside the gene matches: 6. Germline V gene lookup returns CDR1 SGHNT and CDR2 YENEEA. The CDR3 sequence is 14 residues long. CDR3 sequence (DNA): TGTGCCAGCAGCCCAGGGGGCGTTAACGGGGAGCTGTTTTTT. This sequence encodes CASSPGGVNGELFF.

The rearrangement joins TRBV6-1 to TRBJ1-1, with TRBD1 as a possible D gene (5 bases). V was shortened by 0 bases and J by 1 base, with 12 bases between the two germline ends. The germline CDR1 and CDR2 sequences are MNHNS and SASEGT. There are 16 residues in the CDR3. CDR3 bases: TGTGCCAGCAGTGAAGCCTCGCGGGGGGGGAACACTGAAGCTTTCTTT. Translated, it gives CASSEASRGGNTEAFF.

The CDR3 DNA reads as TGTGCCAGCAGCACCGGGGGGACTAGCGGGAGGGCCGGAGTGTTCTTC. This codes for CASSTGGTSGRAGVFF. This chain connects TRBV7-8 to TRBJ2-1, with 16 nucleotides matching TRBD2. V lost 5 bases, J lost 15 bases, and 13 bases stayed unmatched. CDR3 size: 16 residues. In germline, CDR1 is SGHVS, CDR2 FQNEAQ.

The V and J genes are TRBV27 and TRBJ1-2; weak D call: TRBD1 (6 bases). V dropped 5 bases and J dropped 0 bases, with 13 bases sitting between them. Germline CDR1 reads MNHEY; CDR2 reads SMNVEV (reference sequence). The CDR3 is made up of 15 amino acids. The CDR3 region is CASSPGTLSNYGYTF. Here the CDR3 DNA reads TGTGCCAGCAGTCCCGGGACACTTTCTAACTATGGCTACACCTTC.

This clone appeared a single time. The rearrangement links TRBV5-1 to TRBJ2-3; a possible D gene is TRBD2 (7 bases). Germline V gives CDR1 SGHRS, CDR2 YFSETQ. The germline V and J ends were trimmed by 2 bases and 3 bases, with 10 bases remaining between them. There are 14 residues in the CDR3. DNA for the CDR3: TGCGCCAGCAGCTTCGGGGGGCTTACAGATACGCAGTATTTT. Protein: CASSFGGLTDTQYF.

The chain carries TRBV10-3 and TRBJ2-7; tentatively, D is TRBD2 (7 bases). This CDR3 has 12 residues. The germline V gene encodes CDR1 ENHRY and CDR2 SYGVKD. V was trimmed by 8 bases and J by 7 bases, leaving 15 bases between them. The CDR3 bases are TGTGCCATCGGGGGGGCGGCGGGGGAGCAGTACTTC. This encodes CAIGGAAGEQYF.

CDR3 coding DNA: TGTGCCAGCAGTCACAGGGCTTTCGAAGCTTTCTTT. It translates to CASSHRAFEAFF. The chain combines TRBV6-1 with TRBJ1-1; possible D gene TRBD1, 6 bases. CDR3 length equals 12 residues. CDR1 is MNHNS and CDR2 is SASEGT in the germline V gene. The V gene lost 5 bases and the J gene lost 8 bases, with 12 bases spanning the gap.

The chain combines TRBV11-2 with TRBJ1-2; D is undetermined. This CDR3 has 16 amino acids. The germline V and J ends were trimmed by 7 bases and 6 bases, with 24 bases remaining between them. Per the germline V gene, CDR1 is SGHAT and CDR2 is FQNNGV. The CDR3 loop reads CASTSTRGYMGHGYTF. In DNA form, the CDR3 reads TGTGCCAGCACCTCTACCCGGGGATACATGGGCCATGGCTACACCTTC.

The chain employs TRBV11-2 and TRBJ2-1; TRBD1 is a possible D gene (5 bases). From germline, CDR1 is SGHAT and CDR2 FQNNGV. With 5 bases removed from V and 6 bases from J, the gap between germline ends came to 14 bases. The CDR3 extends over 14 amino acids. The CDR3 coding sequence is TGTGCCAGCAGCCCAATCACAGGCAGCAATGAGCAGTTCTTC. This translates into CASSPITGSNEQFF.

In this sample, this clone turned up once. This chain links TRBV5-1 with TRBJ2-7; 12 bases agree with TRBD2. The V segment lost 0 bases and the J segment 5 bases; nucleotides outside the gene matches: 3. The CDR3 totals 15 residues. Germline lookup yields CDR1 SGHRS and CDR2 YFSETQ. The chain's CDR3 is CASSLVLAGGDEQYF. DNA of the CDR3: TGCGCCAGCAGCTTGGTCCTAGCGGGAGGGGACGAGCAGTACTTC.

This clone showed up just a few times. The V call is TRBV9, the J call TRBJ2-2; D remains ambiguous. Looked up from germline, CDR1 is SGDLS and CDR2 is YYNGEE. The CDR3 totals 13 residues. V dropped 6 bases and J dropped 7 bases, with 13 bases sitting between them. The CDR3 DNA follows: TGTGCCAGCACTGGTCGGTCCGGCGGGGAGCTGTTTTTT. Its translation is CASTGRSGGELFF.

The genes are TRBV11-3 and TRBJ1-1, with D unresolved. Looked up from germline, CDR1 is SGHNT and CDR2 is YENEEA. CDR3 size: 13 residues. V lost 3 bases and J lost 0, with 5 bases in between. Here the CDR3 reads CASSFQVNTEAFF. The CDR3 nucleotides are TGTGCCAGCAGCTTTCAGGTGAACACTGAAGCTTTCTTT.

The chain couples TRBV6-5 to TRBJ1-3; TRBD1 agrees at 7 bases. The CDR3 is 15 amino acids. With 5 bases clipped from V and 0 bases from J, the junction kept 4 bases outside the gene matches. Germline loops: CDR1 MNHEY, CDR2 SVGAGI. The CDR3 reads CASSADRVSGNTIYF. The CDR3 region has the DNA TGTGCCAGCAGTGCCGACAGGGTCTCTGGAAACACCATATATTTT.

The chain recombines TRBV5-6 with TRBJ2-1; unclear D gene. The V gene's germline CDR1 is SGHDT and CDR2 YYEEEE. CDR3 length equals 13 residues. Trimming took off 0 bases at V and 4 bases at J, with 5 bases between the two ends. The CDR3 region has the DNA TGTGCCAGCAGCTTGGAACTGTACAATGAGCAGTTCTTC. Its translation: CASSLELYNEQFF.